This TCR beta chain stems from a study of OX40 agonist ivuxolimab in advanced cancers. Study summary: Clinicians treated patients with ivuxolimab, an agonistic anti-OX40 (CD134) antibody. One patient with hepatocellular carcinoma and two with cutaneous melanoma, three in all, had partial responses.

Germline CDR1 is SGHVS and CDR2 is FQNEAQ. V was trimmed by 2 bases and J by 1 base, leaving 9 bases between them. The CDR3 consists of 14 residues. TCRdb keeps only in-frame clones here, not all; method: immunoSEQ multiplex PCR. The repertoire includes over 50,000 clones, about 91% of them detected once, and about 20% sits in the top ten. The sequence came from an adult with an advanced solid tumor such as melanoma, head and neck, liver or kidney cancer. This specimen was CD4+ or CD8+ T cells sorted from blood, taken in a trial of the OX40 agonist ivuxolimab. V and J are TRBV7-8 and TRBJ2-7, with D perhaps TRBD1 (6 bases). The CDR3 bases are TGTGCCAGCAGCTTACCCGGACAGTCCTACGAGCAGTACTTC. Translation: CASSLPGQSYEQYF.